The clone carrying this T cell receptor beta chain was detected ten times or more. The antigen remains undetermined. The CDR3 extends over 13 amino acids. CDR1 is SGHDT and CDR2 is YYEEEE in the germline V gene. V was cut by 2 bases and J by 6 bases, with 9 bases left in between. The TCRbeta library incorporated unique molecular identifiers. TCRdb recomputed calls from the PCR reads with MiXCR, one row per CDR3 protein. The sample lists approximately 650,000 distinct CDR3 sequences, about 12% occurring once. The data stem from a study of T-cell reconstitution after alpha-beta-depleted transplantation in children. Findings and caveats of the study: Surviving thymic progenitors and recipient T cells were the source of high TCRbeta diversity at day 60 in some patients. Reports say that about two months after transplant, the alpha-beta T cells came out of several hundred graft clones that had expanded. One year after transplant, T-cell counts and diversity came mostly from newly produced T cells.

V and J are TRBV5-6 and TRBJ1-5, with D possibly matching TRBD1 (5 bases). The clonotype comes from a girl aged 2-10 years with congenital amegakaryocytic thrombocytopenia, due to receive a stem cell transplant. Sample: PBMCs, taken before TCRalphabeta/CD19-depleted stem cell transplant. CDR3 nucleotides: TGTGCCAGCAGCTTAACAGGTCTTCAGCCCCAGCATTTT. Translation: CASSLTGLQPQHF.